Listed here is a single T cell receptor (beta chain). Its antigen remains unidentified. The sample originates from a study of spatial heterogeneity in lung cancer. Whole-study findings and limits: Ubiquitous expanded tumor TCRs were observed in blood more at resection than follow-up.

TCRdb analysed the 5' RACE reads with MiXCR anew, one entry per CDR3 protein. Of tens of thousands of distinct CDR3 sequences listed, 4% to 6% were seen once; the top ten hold 29%. CDR3 length: 12 amino acids. Trimming pared 0 bases from V and 8 bases from J, leaving 5 bases between. Per the germline V gene, CDR1 is SEHNR and CDR2 is FQNEAQ (reference sequence). Time point defined: sample taken at primary tumor resection. Whole RNA was taken from tumor, nontumor lung or frozen PBMC; it was then sequenced unsorted. The origin of this receptor is a female donor with early-stage non-small cell lung cancer. V usage is TRBV7-9 and J usage is TRBJ2-1; no clear D gene. The material was PBMCs, obtained at surgery. The CDR3 sequence: CASSLAQDEQFF. The CDR3 coding sequence is TGTGCCAGCAGCTTAGCCCAGGATGAGCAGTTCTTC.